This T cell receptor (beta chain) is from a study of beta chain features in type 1 diabetes. Expressed TCRB transcripts were sequenced because the entire RNA isolate underwent reverse transcription. Generated by immunoSEQ multiplex PCR, the TCRdb table keeps only in-frame clones and is missing some. The sample consists of 280,000 or so clones, 15% of them appearing once. Points on this clone: Its antigen is unidentified.

CDR1 is MGHRA and CDR2 is YSYEKL in the germline V gene. Trimming removed 6 bases at V and 7 bases at J, with 22 bases between. The CDR3 runs to 16 residues. Study conclusions and caveats: Within each of all four CD4+ subsets, Type 1 diabetes patients had TCRB CDR3s that were moderately but significantly shorter.

The specimen was naive CD4+ T cells from blood. This chain joins TRBV4-1 and TRBJ2-1; a weak D match, TRBD1 (7 bases). The sequence came from a man aged 18 to 29 with type 1 diabetes. The CDR3 loop reads CASRGTSGGIRNEQFF. The CDR3 nucleotides are TGCGCCAGCAGGGGAACATCAGGGGGGATAAGGAATGAGCAGTTCTTC.